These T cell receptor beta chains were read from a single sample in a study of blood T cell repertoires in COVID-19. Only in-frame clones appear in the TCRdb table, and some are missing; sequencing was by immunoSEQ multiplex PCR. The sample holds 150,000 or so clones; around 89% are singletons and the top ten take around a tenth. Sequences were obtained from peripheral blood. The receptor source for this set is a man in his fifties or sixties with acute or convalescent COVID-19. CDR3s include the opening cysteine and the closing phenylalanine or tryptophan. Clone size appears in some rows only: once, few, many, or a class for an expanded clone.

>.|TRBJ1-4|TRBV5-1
CASSLLSGGTEKLFF
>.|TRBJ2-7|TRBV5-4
CASSPRGAGGSEQYF
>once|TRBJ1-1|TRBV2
CASKQGAANTEAFF
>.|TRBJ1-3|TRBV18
CASSHRDSGNTIYF
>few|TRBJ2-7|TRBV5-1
CASSGTSASYEQYF
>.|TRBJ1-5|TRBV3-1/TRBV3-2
CASSRGQGSQPQHF
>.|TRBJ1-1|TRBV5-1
CASSRGLDTEAFF
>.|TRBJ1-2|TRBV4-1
CASSQEMGGVGYTF
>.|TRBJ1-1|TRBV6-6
CASSARDMGFVEAFF
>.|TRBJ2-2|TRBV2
CASSGGSANTGELFF
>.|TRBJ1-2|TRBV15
CATSRPRDRGGYGYTF